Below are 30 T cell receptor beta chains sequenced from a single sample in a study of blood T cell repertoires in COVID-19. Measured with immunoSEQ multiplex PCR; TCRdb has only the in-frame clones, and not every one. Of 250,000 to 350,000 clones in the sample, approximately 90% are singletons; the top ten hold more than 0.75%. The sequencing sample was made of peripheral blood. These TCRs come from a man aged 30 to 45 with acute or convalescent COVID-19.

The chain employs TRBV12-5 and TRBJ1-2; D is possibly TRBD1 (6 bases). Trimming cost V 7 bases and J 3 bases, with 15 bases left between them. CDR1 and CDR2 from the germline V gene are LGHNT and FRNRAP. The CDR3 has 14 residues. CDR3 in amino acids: CASARTDYYYGYTF. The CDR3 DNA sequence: TGTGCTAGTGCCCGGACAGATTACTACTATGGCTACACCTTC.

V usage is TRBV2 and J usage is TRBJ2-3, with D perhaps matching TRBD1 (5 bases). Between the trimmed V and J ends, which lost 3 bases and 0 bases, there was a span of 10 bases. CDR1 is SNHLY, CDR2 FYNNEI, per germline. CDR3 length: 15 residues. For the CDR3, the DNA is TGTGCCAGCAGTGATAGGGGCGTAAGCACAGATACGCAGTATTTT. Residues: CASSDRGVSTDTQYF.

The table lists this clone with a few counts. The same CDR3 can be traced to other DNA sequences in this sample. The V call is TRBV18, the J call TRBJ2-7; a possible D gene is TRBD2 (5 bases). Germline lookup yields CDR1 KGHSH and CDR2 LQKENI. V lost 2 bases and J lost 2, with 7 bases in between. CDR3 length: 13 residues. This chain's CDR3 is CASSPGLTYEQYF. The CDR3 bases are TGTGCCAGCTCACCAGGACTTACCTACGAGCAGTACTTC. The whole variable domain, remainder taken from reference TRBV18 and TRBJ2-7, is NAGVMQNPRHLVRRRGQEARLRCSPMKGHSHVYWYRQLPEEGLKFMVYLQKENIIDESGMPKERFSAEFPKEGPSILRIQQVVRGDSAAYFCASSPGLTYEQYFGPGTRLTVT.

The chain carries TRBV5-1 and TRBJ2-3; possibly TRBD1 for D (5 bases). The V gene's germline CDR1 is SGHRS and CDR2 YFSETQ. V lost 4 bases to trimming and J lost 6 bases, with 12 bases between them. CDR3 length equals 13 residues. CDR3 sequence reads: CASSRLGADTQYF. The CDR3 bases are TGCGCCAGCAGCCGCCTAGGGGCTGATACGCAGTATTTT.

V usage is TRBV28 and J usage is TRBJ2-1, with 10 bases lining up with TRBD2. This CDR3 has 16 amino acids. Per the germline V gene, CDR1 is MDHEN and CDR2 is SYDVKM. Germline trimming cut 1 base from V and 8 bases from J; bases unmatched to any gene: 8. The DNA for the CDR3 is TGTGCCAGCAGTTTATTAGGGGCTAGCGGGAGCGATGAGCAGTTCTTC. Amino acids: CASSLLGASGSDEQFF. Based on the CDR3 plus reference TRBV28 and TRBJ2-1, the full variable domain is DVKVTQSSRYLVKRTGEKVFLECVQDMDHENMFWYRQDPGLGLRLIYFSYDVKMKEKGDIPEGYSVSREKKERFSLILESASTNQTSMYLCASSLLGASGSDEQFFGPGTRLTVL.

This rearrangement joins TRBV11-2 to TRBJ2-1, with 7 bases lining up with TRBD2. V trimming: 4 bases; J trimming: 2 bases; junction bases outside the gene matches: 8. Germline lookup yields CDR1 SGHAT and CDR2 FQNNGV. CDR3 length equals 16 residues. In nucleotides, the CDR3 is TGTGCCAGCAGCTCCGTTTCCGGGACTACCTACAATGAGCAGTTCTTC. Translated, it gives CASSSVSGTTYNEQFF.

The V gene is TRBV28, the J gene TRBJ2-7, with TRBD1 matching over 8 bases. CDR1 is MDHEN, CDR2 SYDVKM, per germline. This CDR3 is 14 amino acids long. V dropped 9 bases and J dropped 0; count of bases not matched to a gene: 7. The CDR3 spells CASGDRQGSYEQYF. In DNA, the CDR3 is TGTGCCAGTGGGGACAGGCAGGGCTCCTACGAGCAGTACTTC.

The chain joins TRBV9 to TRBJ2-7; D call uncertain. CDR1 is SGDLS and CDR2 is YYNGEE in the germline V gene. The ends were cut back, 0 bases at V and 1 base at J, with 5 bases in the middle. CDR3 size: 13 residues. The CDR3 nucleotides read TGTGCCAGCAGCGTAGGGAGTTCCTACGAGCAGTACTTC. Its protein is CASSVGSSYEQYF.

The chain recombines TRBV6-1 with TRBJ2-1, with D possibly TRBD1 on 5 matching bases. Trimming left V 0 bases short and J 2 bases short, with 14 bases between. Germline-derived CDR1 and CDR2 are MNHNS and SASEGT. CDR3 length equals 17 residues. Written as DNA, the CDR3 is TGTGCCAGCAGTGAAGCGCTAGGGCAGGGAACCTACAATGAGCAGTTCTTC. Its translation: CASSEALGQGTYNEQFF.

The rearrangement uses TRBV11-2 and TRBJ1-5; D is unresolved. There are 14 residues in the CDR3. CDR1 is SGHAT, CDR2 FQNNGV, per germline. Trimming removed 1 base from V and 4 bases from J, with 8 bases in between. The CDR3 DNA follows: TGTGCCAGCAGCTTAGCATCGGGGAATCAGCCCCAGCATTTT. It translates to CASSLASGNQPQHF.

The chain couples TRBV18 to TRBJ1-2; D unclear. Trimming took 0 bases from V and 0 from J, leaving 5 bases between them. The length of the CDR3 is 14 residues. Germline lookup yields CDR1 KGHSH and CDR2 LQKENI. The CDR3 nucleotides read TGTGCCAGCTCACCACCGACAACTAACTATGGCTACACCTTC. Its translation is CASSPPTTNYGYTF.

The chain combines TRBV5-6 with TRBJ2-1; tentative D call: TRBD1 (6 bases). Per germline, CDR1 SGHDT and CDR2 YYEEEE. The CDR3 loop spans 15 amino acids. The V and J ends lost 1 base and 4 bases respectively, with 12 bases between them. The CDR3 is CASSLFTRGYNEQFF. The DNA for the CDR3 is TGTGCCAGCAGCTTGTTTACTAGGGGGTACAATGAGCAGTTCTTC.

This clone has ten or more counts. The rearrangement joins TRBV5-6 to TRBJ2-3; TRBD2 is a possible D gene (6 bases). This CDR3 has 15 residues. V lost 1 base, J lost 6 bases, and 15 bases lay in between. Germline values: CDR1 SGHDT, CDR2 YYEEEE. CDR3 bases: TGTGCCAGCAGCTTGAATTCGGGGGTGTTCGATACGCAGTATTTT. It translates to CASSLNSGVFDTQYF. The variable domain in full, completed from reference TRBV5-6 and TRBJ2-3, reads DAGVTQSPTHLIKTRGQQVTLRCSPKSGHDTVSWYQQALGQGPQFIFQYYEEEERQRGNFPDRFSGHQFPNYSSELNVNALLLGDSALYLCASSLNSGVFDTQYFGPGTRLTVL.

CDR3 loop: CSVGFSEREFEQYF. The CDR3 coding sequence is TGCAGCGTTGGATTCTCCGAGCGGGAGTTCGAGCAGTACTTC. The gene calls are TRBV29-1 and TRBJ2-7; 8 bases are a match to TRBD2. The CDR3 is 14 residues long. Germline V gene sequence: CDR1 SQVTM, CDR2 ANQGSEA. V lost 4 bases, J lost 6 bases, and 11 bases stayed unmatched.

The DNA of the CDR3 is TGTGCCTGGAGTTTTGGGAGGCGGGACAGCTTTCATTCACCCCTCCACTTT. Translation gives CAWSFGRRDSFHSPLHF. V gene TRBV30 combines with J gene TRBJ1-6; TRBD1 agrees at 7 bases. The J segment lost 8 bases and the V segment lost 2 bases, leaving 15 bases of the junction unmatched. The CDR3 has 17 amino acids. Germline CDR1 and CDR2: GTSNPN and SVGIG (reference sequence).

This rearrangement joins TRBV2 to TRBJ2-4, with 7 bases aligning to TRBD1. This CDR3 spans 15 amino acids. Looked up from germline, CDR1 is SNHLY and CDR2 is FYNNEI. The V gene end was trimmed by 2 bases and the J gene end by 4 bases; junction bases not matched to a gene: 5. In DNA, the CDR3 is TGTGCCAGCAGTGAACGACAGGGTCGAAAAAACATTCAGTACTTC. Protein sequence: CASSERQGRKNIQYF.

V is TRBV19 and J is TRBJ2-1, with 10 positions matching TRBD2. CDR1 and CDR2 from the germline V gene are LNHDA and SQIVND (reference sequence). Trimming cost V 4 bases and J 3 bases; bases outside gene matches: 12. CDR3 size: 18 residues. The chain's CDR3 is CASSTGLAATRVYNEQFF. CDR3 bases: TGTGCCAGTAGTACCGGACTAGCGGCCACAAGAGTCTACAATGAGCAGTTCTTC. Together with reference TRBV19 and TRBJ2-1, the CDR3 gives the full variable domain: DGGITQSPKYLFRKEGQNVTLSCEQNLNHDAMYWYRQDPGQGLRLIYYSQIVNDFQKGDIAEGYSVSREKKESFPLTVTSAQKNPTAFYLCASSTGLAATRVYNEQFFGPGTRLTVL.

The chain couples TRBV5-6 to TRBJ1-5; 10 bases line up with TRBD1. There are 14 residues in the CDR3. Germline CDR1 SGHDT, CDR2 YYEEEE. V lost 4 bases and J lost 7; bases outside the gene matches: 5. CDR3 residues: CASSDRGRPQPQHF. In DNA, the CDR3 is TGTGCCAGCAGCGACAGGGGGCGCCCCCAGCCCCAGCATTTT.

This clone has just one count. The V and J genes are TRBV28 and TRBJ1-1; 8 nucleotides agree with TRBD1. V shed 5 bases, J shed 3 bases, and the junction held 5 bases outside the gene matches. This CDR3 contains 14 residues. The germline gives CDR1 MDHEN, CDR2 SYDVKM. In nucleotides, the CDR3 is TGTGCCAGCAGTCTCAGGGGGCGCGACACTGAAGCTTTCTTT. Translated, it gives CASSLRGRDTEAFF.

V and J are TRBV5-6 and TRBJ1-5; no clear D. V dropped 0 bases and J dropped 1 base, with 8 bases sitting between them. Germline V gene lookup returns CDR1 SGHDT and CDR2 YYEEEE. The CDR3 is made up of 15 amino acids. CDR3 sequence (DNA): TGTGCCAGCAGCTTGGGTGGGCTCAGCAATCAGCCCCAGCATTTT. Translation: CASSLGGLSNQPQHF.

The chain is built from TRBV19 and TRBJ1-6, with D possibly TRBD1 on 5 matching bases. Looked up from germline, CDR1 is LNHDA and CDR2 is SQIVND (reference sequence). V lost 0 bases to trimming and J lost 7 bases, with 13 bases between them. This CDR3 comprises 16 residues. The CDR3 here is CASSIDRAGLNSPLHF. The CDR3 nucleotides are TGTGCCAGTAGTATAGATCGCGCAGGGCTGAATTCACCCCTCCACTTT.

The chain's CDR3 is CASSQQWQETQYF. The DNA of the CDR3 is TGCGCCAGCAGCCAACAGTGGCAGGAGACCCAGTACTTC. The rearrangement joins TRBV4-1 to TRBJ2-5; D remains unclear. The length of the CDR3 is 13 residues. The germline V and J ends were trimmed by 2 bases and 5 bases, with 9 bases remaining between them. The germline V gene encodes CDR1 MGHRA and CDR2 YSYEKL.

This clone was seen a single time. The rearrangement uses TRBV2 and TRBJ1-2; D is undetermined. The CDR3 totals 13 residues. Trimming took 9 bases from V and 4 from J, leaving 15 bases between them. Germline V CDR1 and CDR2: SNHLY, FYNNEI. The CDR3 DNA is TGTGCCAGATATAATCACCGGTTCTATGGCTACACCTTC. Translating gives CARYNHRFYGYTF.

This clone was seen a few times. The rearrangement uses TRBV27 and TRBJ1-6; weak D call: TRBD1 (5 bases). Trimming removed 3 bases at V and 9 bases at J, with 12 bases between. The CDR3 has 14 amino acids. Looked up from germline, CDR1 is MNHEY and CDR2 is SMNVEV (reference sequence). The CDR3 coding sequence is TGTGCCAGCAGTTTCCCAGGGCAGGGTTCACCCCTCCACTTT. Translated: CASSFPGQGSPLHF.

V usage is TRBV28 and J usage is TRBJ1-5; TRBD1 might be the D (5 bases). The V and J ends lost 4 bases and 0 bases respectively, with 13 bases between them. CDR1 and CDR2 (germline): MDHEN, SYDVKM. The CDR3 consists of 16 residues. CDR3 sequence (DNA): TGTGCCAGCAGTTCCCCCAGGGTCACTAGCAATCAGCCCCAGCATTTT. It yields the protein CASSSPRVTSNQPQHF. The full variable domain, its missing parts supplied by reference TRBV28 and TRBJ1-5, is DVKVTQSSRYLVKRTGEKVFLECVQDMDHENMFWYRQDPGLGLRLIYFSYDVKMKEKGDIPEGYSVSREKKERFSLILESASTNQTSMYLCASSSPRVTSNQPQHFGDGTRLSIL.

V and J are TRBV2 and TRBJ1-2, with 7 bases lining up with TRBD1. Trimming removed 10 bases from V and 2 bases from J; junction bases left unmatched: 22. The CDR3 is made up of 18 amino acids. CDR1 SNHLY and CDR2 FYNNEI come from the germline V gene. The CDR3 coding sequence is TGTGCCATTAGAGTTCGTGCTGGGACAGCCATTACGAACTATGGCTACACCTTC. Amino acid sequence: CAIRVRAGTAITNYGYTF.

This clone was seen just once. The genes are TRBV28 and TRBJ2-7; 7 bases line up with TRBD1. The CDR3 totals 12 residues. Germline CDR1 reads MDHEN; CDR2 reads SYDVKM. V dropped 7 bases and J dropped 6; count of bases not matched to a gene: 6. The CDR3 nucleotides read TGTGCCAGCACCCCGACAGGGTTCGAGCAGTACTTC. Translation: CASTPTGFEQYF.

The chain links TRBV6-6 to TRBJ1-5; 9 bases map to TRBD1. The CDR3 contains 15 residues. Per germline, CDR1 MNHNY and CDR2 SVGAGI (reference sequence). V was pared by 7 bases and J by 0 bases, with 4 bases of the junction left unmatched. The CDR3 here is CASTWDRVSNQPQHF. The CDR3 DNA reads TGTGCCAGCACCTGGGACAGGGTTAGCAATCAGCCCCAGCATTTT.

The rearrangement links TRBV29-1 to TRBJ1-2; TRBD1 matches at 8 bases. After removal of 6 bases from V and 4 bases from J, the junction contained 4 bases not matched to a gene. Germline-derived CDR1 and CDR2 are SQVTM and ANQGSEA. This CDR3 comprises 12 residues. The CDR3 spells CSVMDRAYGYTF. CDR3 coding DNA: TGCAGCGTCATGGACAGGGCCTATGGCTACACCTTC.

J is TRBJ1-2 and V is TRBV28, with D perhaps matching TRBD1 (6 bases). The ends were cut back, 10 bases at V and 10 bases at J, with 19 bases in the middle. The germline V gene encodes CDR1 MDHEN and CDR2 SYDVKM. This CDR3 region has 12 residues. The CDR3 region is CATRQAIHVYTF. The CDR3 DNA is TGTGCCACCCGACAGGCGATCCATGTCTACACCTTC.